These T cell receptor beta chains were read from a single sample in a study of CDR3 diversity in severe acne. Using its own MiXCR run on the PCR reads, TCRdb lists one record per CDR3 protein. The repertoire holds under 100,000 distinct CDR3 sequences, with 45% to 50% as singletons. Sequences were obtained from blood. These receptors originate from a male donor in good health, serving as a control. Both conserved end residues are part of each CDR3. A D gene is named only where the DNA matches it firmly. The listing skips clone size in some rows; elsewhere it reads once, few, many or a size class.

d_call clone_size j_call v_call cdr3_nt cdr3_aa
TRBD2 many TRBJ2-1 TRBV5-8 TGTGCCAGCAGGCCGACTAGCGGGGGAATGAATGAGCAGTTCTTC CASRPTSGGMNEQFF
TRBD2 medium-sized TRBJ2-7 TRBV6-5 TGTGCCAGCAGTGGACTAGCGGGGGGCTACGAGCAGTACTTC CASSGLAGGYEQYF
TRBD1 NA TRBJ1-1 TRBV12-3/TRBV12-4 TGTGCCAGCAGAGTACAGGGGGACACTGAAGCTTTCTTT CASRVQGDTEAFF
TRBD1 NA TRBJ1-1 TRBV9 TGTGCCAGCAGCTTGGGGGGGACAGGGACTGAAGCTTTCTTT CASSLGGTGTEAFF
TRBD1 many TRBJ1-1 TRBV2 TGTGCCAGCAGGACAGGGACCAACACTGAAGCTTTCTTT CASRTGTNTEAFF
NA many TRBJ1-2 TRBV20-1 TGCAGTGGAACGGACCCTCCCTATGGCTACACCTTC CSGTDPPYGYTF
TRBD2 many TRBJ2-2 TRBV24-1 TGTGCCACCAGTGATCCACCCGGGACTAGCGGGAGGTTTTCCGGGGAGCTGTTTTTT CATSDPPGTSGRFSGELFF
TRBD2 NA TRBJ2-7 TRBV2 TGTGCCAGCAGTTTGGGACTACTCCAGGACGAGCAGTACTTC CASSLGLLQDEQYF
NA NA TRBJ2-5 TRBV10-3 TGTGCCATAGGGATAGCGGCCCTGGGAGAGACCCAGTACTTC CAIGIAALGETQYF
NA few TRBJ2-7 TRBV5-1 TGCGCCAGCAGCAACGAGCTGACCTCCTACGAGCAGTACTTC CASSNELTSYEQYF
NA NA TRBJ1-1 TRBV24-1 TGTGCCAGCAGTGCCGGGGGGAGAACTGAAGCTTTCTTT CASSAGGRTEAFF
TRBD1 NA TRBJ2-1 TRBV20-1 TGCAGTGCTGAGGGGGGACAGGGCCCCTACAATGAGCAGTTCTTC CSAEGGQGPYNEQFF
NA NA TRBJ1-2 TRBV15 TGTGCCACCAGCAGTCCACGGACTGCGGGGGAAGGCTACACCTTC CATSSPRTAGEGYTF
NA NA TRBJ2-7 TRBV7-3 TGTGCCCTCGGGGGAGGGGGCTTATACGAGCAGTACTTC CALGGGGLYEQYF
NA many TRBJ2-5 TRBV25-1 TGTGCCAGCAGTGATCCCCCGGGCCCCCGTGGGGAGACCCAGTACTTC CASSDPPGPRGETQYF
NA NA TRBJ2-7 TRBV5-4 TGTGCCAGCGGCTTGGCTGCGCAGTACGAGCAGTACTTC CASGLAAQYEQYF
NA many TRBJ2-5 TRBV20-1 TGCAGTGCTAGTGGAACAGGAGCTCGGGGCCAAGAGACCCAGTACTTC CSASGTGARGQETQYF
TRBD1 NA TRBJ2-7 TRBV10-2 TGCGCCAGCAGTGAGTCCCCCGGACAGGGGGCGTACGAGCAGTACTTC CASSESPGQGAYEQYF
TRBD1 many TRBJ1-1 TRBV25-1 TGTGCCAGCAGTCAACGGGGACAGGACACTGAAGCTTTCTTT CASSQRGQDTEAFF
TRBD1 NA TRBJ1-2 TRBV5-1 TGTGCCAGCAGCTTAGTGGGCAGGGGGCTTGGTGGCTACACCTTC CASSLVGRGLGGYTF
NA NA TRBJ2-7 TRBV25-1 TGTGCCAGCAGCAAAAACAGGGTTAACGAGCAGTACTTC CASSKNRVNEQYF
TRBD1 many TRBJ1-6 TRBV5-1 TGCGCCAGCAGCCTATTACAGGGGGGTAGCTCCTATAATTCACCCCTCCACTTT CASSLLQGGSSYNSPLHF
TRBD1 many TRBJ1-1 TRBV5-1 TGCGCCAGCAGCCCAAGGACAGGGACGGAGGGTGAAGCTTTCTTT CASSPRTGTEGEAFF
TRBD1 NA TRBJ1-5 TRBV10-3 TGTGCCATCAGTCCATTCCCCGGGACAGGGGCTCGGCAGCCCCAGCATTTT CAISPFPGTGARQPQHF
NA NA TRBJ2-5 TRBV10-2 NA CASSESPGQGAKLFFGSGTQYF
NA NA TRBJ2-1 TRBV25-1 TGTGCCAGCAGTGAGGGAGGTGCAGGGGTGTCCTACAATGAGCAGTTCTTC CASSEGGAGVSYNEQFF
NA few TRBJ2-2 TRBV12-3/TRBV12-4 TGTGCCAGCAGAACTCGGGGTACCGGGGAGCTGTTTTTT CASRTRGTGELFF
NA NA TRBJ1-4 TRBV15 TGTGCCACCAGCAGAGGATCCGGGGGAAGACTGTTTTTT CATSRGSGGRLFF
NA NA TRBJ1-5 TRBV19 TGTGCCAGTAGTGCCACAACTAGCAATCAGCCCCAGCATTTT CASSATTSNQPQHF
NA many TRBJ1-5 TRBV7-4 TGTGCCAGCAGCTCTCCTACGGCCGGGGTTGATAGCAATCAGCCCCAGCATTTT CASSSPTAGVDSNQPQHF
TRBD2 few TRBJ2-5 TRBV7-7 TGTGCTAGCAGCTTAGGACTAGCAAAAGAGACCCAGTACTTC CASSLGLAKETQYF
NA few TRBJ1-1 TRBV6-5 TGTGCCAGCAGTGTTTTCGGGGGCCCTGAAGCTTTCTTT CASSVFGGPEAFF
TRBD1 NA TRBJ1-5 TRBV4-1 TGCGCCAGCAGCCCGCCGACAGGGCAGCCCCAGCATTTT CASSPPTGQPQHF
NA NA TRBJ2-7 TRBV5-5 TGTGCCAGCAGCCCCACGTGGACGGCACCTTACGAGCAGTACTTC CASSPTWTAPYEQYF
TRBD1 many TRBJ1-2 TRBV6-2/TRBV6-3 TGTGCCAGCAGTGAACAGGGGAATGGCTACACCTTC CASSEQGNGYTF
NA many TRBJ1-4 TRBV9 TGTGCCAGCAGCCCCAAGACAGGACTGTATGAAAAACTGTTTTTT CASSPKTGLYEKLFF
TRBD1 NA TRBJ2-2 TRBV5-4 TGTGCCAGCAGCTTACCCCGGGACAGGGTCACCGGGGAGCTGTTTTTT CASSLPRDRVTGELFF
NA medium-sized TRBJ2-7 TRBV20-1 TGCAGTCAGGGGCGCAGCAACCTCTACGAGCAGTACTTC CSQGRSNLYEQYF
NA medium-sized TRBJ2-1 TRBV7-6 TGTGCCAGCAGCCAACGCGGCAATGAGCAGTTCTTC CASSQRGNEQFF
NA NA TRBJ2-7 TRBV5-6 TGTGCCAGCAGCTGGCTGACAGGCTCCTACGAGCAGTACTTC CASSWLTGSYEQYF
NA NA TRBJ1-1 TRBV14 TGTGCCAGCAGCCAACGACCGGAGATCGAAGCTTTCTTT CASSQRPEIEAFF
NA NA TRBJ1-2 TRBV2 TGCGCCAGCAGCCAAGATGCAGGGACGAGTGGCTACACCTTC CASSQDAGTSGYTF